The 7 T cell receptor beta chains below come from one sample, sequenced in a study of robustness of blood B and T cell sequencing. TCR beta repertoires were quantified from mRNA rather than genomic DNA. cDNA synthesis used template switching with a 5' universal priming oligo. A 12-nucleotide random UMI in the template-switch oligo labeled every cDNA molecule. TCRdb passed the PCR reads through MiXCR, listing each CDR3 protein once. This sample has 850 to 950 distinct CDR3 sequences, with about 71% found just once. What was sequenced was peripheral blood. These receptor sequences come from a human donor in good health.

The CDR3: CASSFGNTQYF. CDR3 nucleotide sequence: TGTGCCAGCAGTTTCGGGAATACGCAGTATTTT. The chain combines TRBV12-3 or TRBV12-4 with TRBJ2-3; D is possibly TRBD2 (5 bases). This CDR3 comprises 11 residues. Between the trimmed V and J ends, which lost 3 bases and 7 bases, there was a span of 5 bases.

The chain couples TRBV15 to TRBJ1-1, with 8 bases lining up with TRBD1. CDR1 and CDR2 from the germline V gene are LNHNV and YYDKDF (reference sequence). The CDR3 extends over 13 amino acids. After removal of 5 bases from V and 1 base from J, the junction contained 0 bases not matched to a gene. The chain's CDR3 is CATSGQGNTEAFF. The CDR3, as DNA: TGTGCCACCAGCGGACAGGGGAACACTGAAGCTTTCTTT.

CDR3 sequence (DNA): TGCGCCAGCAGCTCGGGACAGGGGCTAGATAATGAAAAACTGTTTTTT. Protein sequence: CASSSGQGLDNEKLFF. The chain links TRBV5-1 to TRBJ1-4, with 10 nucleotides matching TRBD1. This CDR3 spans 16 amino acids. Per germline, CDR1 SGHRS and CDR2 YFSETQ. The trim removed 3 bases at V and 4 bases at J, leaving 6 bases unmatched. Complete variable domain (other parts from reference TRBV5-1 and TRBJ1-4): KAGVTQTPRYLIKTRGQQVTLSCSPISGHRSVSWYQQTPGQGLQFLFEYFSETQRNKGNFPGRFSGRQFSNSRSEMNVSTLELGDSALYLCASSSGQGLDNEKLFFGSGTQLSVL.

V gene TRBV19 combines with J gene TRBJ1-5, with TRBD1 matching 7 bases. CDR3 length equals 15 residues. Germline V lookup: CDR1 LNHDA, CDR2 SQIVND (reference sequence). V was pared by 9 bases and J by 0 bases, with 8 bases of the junction left unmatched. The CDR3 DNA is TGTGCCAGCCTCAGGGACAGCAATAGCAATCAGCCCCAGCATTTT. Encoded protein: CASLRDSNSNQPQHF.

The rearrangement links TRBV4-1 to TRBJ1-2, with 8 positions matching TRBD1. Germline loops: CDR1 MGHRA, CDR2 YSYEKL. V lost 8 bases to trimming and J lost 3 bases; unmatched junction nucleotides: 11. The CDR3 runs 15 residues. The CDR3 loop reads CASAISTGADYGYTF. CDR3 nucleotides: TGCGCCAGCGCCATCTCGACAGGGGCGGACTATGGCTACACCTTC.

The count of this clonotype is one. CDR3 coding DNA: TGTGCCACCAGCTCCACGAGGGGGGGACTCTATGGCTACACCTTC. This translates into CATSSTRGGLYGYTF. The V call is TRBV15, the J call TRBJ1-2; D is possibly TRBD1 (6 bases). CDR3 length equals 15 residues. V lost 5 bases, J lost 4 bases, and 17 bases lay in between. Germline V gene sequence: CDR1 LNHNV, CDR2 YYDKDF (reference sequence).

The V gene is TRBV30, the J gene TRBJ2-7, with D hard to call. CDR1 is GTSNPN and CDR2 is SVGIG in the germline V gene (reference sequence). V was pared by 1 base and J by 2 bases, with 6 bases between. The length of the CDR3 is 12 residues. In nucleotides, the CDR3 is TGTGCCTGGAGTGAGGAGACCTACGAGCAGTACTTC. It encodes CAWSEETYEQYF. Based on the CDR3 plus reference TRBV30 and TRBJ2-7, the full variable domain is SQTIHQWPATLVQPVGSPLSLECTVEGTSNPNLYWYRQAAGRGLQLLFYSVGIGQISSEVPQNLSASRPQDRQFILSSKKLLLSDSGFYLCAWSEETYEQYFGPGTRLTVT.